This is a list of T cell receptor beta chains from one sample in a study of CD8 T cells in ankylosing spondylitis. TCRdb fed the 5' RACE reads into MiXCR, producing one record per CDR3 protein. The sample shows around 100,000 distinct CDR3 sequences, approximately 25% of them seen only once. Sequencing was performed on synovial fluid, either unsorted or a sorted T cell fraction (not recorded which). These receptors were taken from a male donor with ankylosing spondylitis. The CDR3 runs from the conserved cysteine through the conserved F or W. A D gene is named only where the DNA matches it firmly. A clone size is listed for some rows: how often the clone was seen (once, few, many), or a class if it is expanded.

TRBV2	-	-	TRBJ1-4	CASSRQGATNEKLFF	TGTGCCAGCAGTAGGCAGGGAGCAACTAATGAAAAACTGTTTTTT
TRBV11-1	-	TRBD2	TRBJ2-1	CASVHGTSGESSYNEQFF	TGTGCCAGCGTCCACGGGACTAGCGGGGAAAGCTCCTACAATGAGCAGTTCTTC
TRBV2	few	-	TRBJ2-7	CATRANRDSYEQYF	TGTGCCACCAGAGCGAACAGGGACTCCTACGAGCAGTACTTC
TRBV3-1	few	TRBD2	TRBJ2-3	CASSQGGAGGPQDTQYF	TGTGCCAGCAGCCAAGGCGGAGCGGGAGGGCCTCAAGATACGCAGTATTTT
TRBV29-1	-	-	TRBJ2-5	CSAPAGNRGTQYF	TGCAGCGCTCCGGCGGGCAATCGAGGGACCCAGTACTTC
TRBV27	-	-	TRBJ1-1	CASSPLGGRYTEAFF	TGTGCCAGCAGTCCCTTGGGGGGACGGTACACTGAAGCTTTCTTT
TRBV4-2	few	-	TRBJ2-5	CASSRTEYQETQYF	TGTGCCAGCAGCCGAACAGAGTACCAAGAGACCCAGTACTTC
TRBV10-3	-	TRBD1	TRBJ1-1	CAIRGTGNTEAFF	TGTGCCATCAGAGGGACAGGGAACACTGAAGCTTTCTTT
TRBV2	few	TRBD1	TRBJ2-5	CASSFGQGATQYF	TGTGCCAGCAGCTTCGGACAGGGGGCGACCCAGTACTTC
TRBV20-1	few	-	TRBJ2-1	CSASPPGRGSYNEQFF	TGCAGTGCTAGCCCCCCAGGACGAGGTTCCTACAATGAGCAGTTCTTC
TRBV24-1	-	TRBD2	TRBJ2-2	CATSDLLAGGSGELFF	TGTGCCACCAGTGATTTATTAGCGGGAGGTTCCGGGGAGCTGTTTTTT
TRBV6-1	-	-	TRBJ1-5	CASRGQLSNQPQHF	TGTGCCAGCAGGGGACAACTGAGCAATCAGCCCCAGCATTTT
TRBV6-5	-	TRBD1	TRBJ1-1	CASSYQGAGGTEAFF	TGTGCCAGCAGTTACCAGGGGGCAGGGGGGACTGAAGCTTTCTTT
TRBV18	medium-sized	-	TRBJ2-1	CASSPILGGSYNEQFF	TGTGCCAGCTCACCAATCCTAGGGGGCTCCTACAATGAGCAGTTCTTC
TRBV3-1	few	TRBD1	TRBJ2-1	CASSRGIGTVYNEQFF	TGTGCCAGCAGCCGAGGTATCGGGACAGTTTACAATGAGCAGTTCTTC
TRBV10-1	few	-	TRBJ2-3	CASSWDGEDSTDTQYF	TGCGCCAGCAGTTGGGACGGGGAAGATAGCACAGATACGCAGTATTTT
TRBV2	many	TRBD1	TRBJ1-1	CASNWGQSNTEAFF	TGTGCCAGCAACTGGGGACAGTCGAACACTGAAGCTTTCTTT
TRBV30	few	-	TRBJ2-1	CAWTAVGSYNEQFF	TGTGCCTGGACCGCGGTCGGCTCCTACAATGAGCAGTTCTTC
TRBV4-2	few	TRBD2	TRBJ2-1	CASSQEGPSGLGHSYNEQFF	TGTGCCAGCAGCCAAGAGGGGCCTAGCGGGCTGGGGCACTCCTACAATGAGCAGTTCTTC
TRBV20-1	few	TRBD2	TRBJ2-3	CSARDPGTSGNTDTQYF	TGCAGTGCTAGAGATCCCGGGACTAGCGGAAACACAGATACGCAGTATTTT
TRBV20-1	few	-	TRBJ2-2	CSAPRGDTGELFF	TGCAGTGCTCCCAGGGGGGACACCGGGGAGCTGTTTTTT
TRBV5-1	many	-	TRBJ1-2	CASSSATSGGRVDGYTF	TGCGCCAGCAGCTCGGCGACGAGTGGAGGTCGGGTGGATGGCTACACCTTC
TRBV5-1	-	TRBD2	TRBJ2-1	CASSLGAGEYEQFF	TGCGCCAGCAGCTTGGGAGCGGGAGAGTATGAGCAGTTCTTC
TRBV12-3/TRBV12-4	-	-	TRBJ2-2	CASSFYASDTGELFF	TGTGCCAGCAGTTTTTATGCGTCAGACACCGGGGAGCTGTTTTTT
TRBV7-9	few	-	TRBJ1-1	CASRTPVGGPGVTEAFF	TGTGCCAGCAGGACTCCCGTGGGGGGCCCTGGCGTCACTGAAGCTTTCTTT
TRBV5-1	many	-	TRBJ2-3	CASSVEGSRTDTQYF	TGCGCCAGCAGTGTAGAAGGGTCAAGGACAGATACGCAGTATTTT
TRBV20-1	few	TRBD2	TRBJ2-5	CSARDMRELEETQYF	TGCAGTGCTAGAGATATGCGGGAGCTTGAAGAGACCCAGTACTTC
TRBV3-1	few	-	TRBJ1-5	CAAGLRGGPQHF	TGTGCCGCGGGACTTCGTGGGGGACCCCAGCATTTT
TRBV5-1	many	TRBD1	TRBJ2-7	CASSPGQGLYEQYF	TGCGCCAGCAGCCCAGGACAGGGCCTGTACGAGCAGTACTTC
TRBV9	-	TRBD2	TRBJ2-5	CASSFRLAGGGETQYF	TGTGCCAGCAGCTTCCGACTAGCGGGAGGTGGGGAGACCCAGTACTTC
TRBV12-3/TRBV12-4	-	-	TRBJ1-5	CASSPGTVCNQPQHF	TGTGCCAGCAGTCCGGGGACGGTTTGCAATCAGCCCCAGCATTTT